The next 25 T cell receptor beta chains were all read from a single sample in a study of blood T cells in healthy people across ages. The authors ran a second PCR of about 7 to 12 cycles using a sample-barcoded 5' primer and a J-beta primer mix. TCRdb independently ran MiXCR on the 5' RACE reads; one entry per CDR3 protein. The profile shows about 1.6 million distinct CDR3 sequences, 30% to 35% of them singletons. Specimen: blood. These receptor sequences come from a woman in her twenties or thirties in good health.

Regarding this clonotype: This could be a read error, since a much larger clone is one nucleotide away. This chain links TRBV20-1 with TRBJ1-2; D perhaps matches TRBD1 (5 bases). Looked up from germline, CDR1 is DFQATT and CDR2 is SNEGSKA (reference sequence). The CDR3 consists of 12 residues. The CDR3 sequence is CSTRDLTYGYTF. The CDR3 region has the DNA TGCAGTACTAGGGACCTTACCTATGGCTACACCTTC.

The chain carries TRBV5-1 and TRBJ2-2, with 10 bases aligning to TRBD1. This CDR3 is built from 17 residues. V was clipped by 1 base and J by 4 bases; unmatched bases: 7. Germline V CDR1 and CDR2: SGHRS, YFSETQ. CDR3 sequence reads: CASSLWRDRGGTGELFF. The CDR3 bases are TGCGCCAGCAGCTTGTGGAGGGACAGGGGAGGCACCGGGGAGCTGTTTTTT.

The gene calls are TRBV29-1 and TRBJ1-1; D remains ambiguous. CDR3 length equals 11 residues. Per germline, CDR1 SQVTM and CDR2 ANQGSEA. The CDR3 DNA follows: TGCACGGGCGAGGATAAGACTGAAGCTTTCTTT. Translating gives CTGEDKTEAFF.

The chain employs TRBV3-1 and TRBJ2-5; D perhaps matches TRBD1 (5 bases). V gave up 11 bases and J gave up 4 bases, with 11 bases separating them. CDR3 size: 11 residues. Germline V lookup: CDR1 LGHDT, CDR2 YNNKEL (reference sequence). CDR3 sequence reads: CAGGQGETQYF. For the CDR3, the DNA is TGTGCCGGTGGGCAGGGAGAGACCCAGTACTTC.

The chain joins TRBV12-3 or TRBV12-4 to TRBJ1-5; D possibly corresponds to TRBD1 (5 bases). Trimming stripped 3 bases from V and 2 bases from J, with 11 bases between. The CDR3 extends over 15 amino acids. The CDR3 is CASSFITGGNQPQHF. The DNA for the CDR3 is TGTGCCAGCAGTTTTATTACGGGGGGCAATCAGCCCCAGCATTTT.

DNA of the CDR3: TGTGCCAGCAGTTACTCCGTGCTCGGATATGGCTACACCTTC. This sequence encodes CASSYSVLGYGYTF. V is TRBV6-5 and J is TRBJ1-2; D not resolved. CDR3 length equals 14 residues. Trimming took off 0 bases at V and 5 bases at J, with 10 bases between the two ends. Germline assignment: CDR1 MNHEY and CDR2 SVGAGI.

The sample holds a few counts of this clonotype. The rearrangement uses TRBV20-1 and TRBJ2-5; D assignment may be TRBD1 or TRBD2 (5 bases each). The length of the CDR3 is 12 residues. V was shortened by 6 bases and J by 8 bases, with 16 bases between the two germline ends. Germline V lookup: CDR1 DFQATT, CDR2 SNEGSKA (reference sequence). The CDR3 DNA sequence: TGCAGTGCCCCTGGGACGCTGGAAACCCAGTACTTC. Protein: CSAPGTLETQYF.

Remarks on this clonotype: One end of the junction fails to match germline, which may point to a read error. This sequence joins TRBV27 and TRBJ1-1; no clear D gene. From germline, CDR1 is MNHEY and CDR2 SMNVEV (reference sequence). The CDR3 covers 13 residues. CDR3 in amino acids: CAGSLSFGTEAFF. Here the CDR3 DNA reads TGTGCCGGCAGTTTATCCTTCGGCACTGAAGCTTTCTTT.

In DNA form, the CDR3 reads TGTGCCAGCAGCTTGGGGCTAGCGGGGACTTACTACAATGAGCAGTTCTTC. It is translated as CASSLGLAGTYYNEQFF. The chain combines TRBV5-6 with TRBJ2-1; 9 bases are a match to TRBD2. This CDR3 spans 17 amino acids. V gave up 0 bases and J gave up 3 bases; unmatched junction bases: 7. CDR1 and CDR2 (germline): SGHDT, YYEEEE.

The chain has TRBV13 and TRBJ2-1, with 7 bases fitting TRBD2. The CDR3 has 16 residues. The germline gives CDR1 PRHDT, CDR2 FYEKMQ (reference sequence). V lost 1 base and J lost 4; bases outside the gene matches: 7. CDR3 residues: CASSLVSLAAYNEQFF. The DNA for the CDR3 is TGTGCCAGCAGCTTAGTGTCCCTAGCGGCTTACAATGAGCAGTTCTTC.

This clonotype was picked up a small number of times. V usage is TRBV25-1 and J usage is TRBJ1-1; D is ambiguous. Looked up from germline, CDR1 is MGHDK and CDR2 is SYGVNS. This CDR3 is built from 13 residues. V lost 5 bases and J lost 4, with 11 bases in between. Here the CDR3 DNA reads TGTGCCAGCAGTTACGATGATAGCACTGAAGCTTTCTTT. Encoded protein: CASSYDDSTEAFF. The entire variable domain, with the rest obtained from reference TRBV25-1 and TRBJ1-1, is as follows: EADIYQTPRYLVIGTGKKITLECSQTMGHDKMYWYQQDPGMELHLIHYSYGVNSTEKGDLSSESTVSRIRTEHFPLTLESARPSHTSQYLCASSYDDSTEAFFGQGTRLTVV.

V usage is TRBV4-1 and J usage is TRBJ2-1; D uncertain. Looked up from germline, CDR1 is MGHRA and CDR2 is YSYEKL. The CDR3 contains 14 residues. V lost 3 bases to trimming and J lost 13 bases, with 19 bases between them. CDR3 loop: CASSHPIQKETQFF. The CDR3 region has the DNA TGCGCCAGCAGCCACCCCATCCAGAAAGAGACTCAGTTCTTC.

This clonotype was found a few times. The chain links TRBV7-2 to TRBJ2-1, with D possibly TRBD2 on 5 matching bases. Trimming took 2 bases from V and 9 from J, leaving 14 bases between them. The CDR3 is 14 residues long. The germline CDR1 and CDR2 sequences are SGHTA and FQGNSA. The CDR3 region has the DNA TGTGCCAGCAGCTTAAGTTTTAGCGATCCTGAGCAGTTCTTC. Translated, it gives CASSLSFSDPEQFF.

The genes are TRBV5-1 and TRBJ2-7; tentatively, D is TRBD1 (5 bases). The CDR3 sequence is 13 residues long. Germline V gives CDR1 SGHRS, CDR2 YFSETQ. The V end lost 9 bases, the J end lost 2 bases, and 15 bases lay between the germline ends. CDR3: CANPNTGTYEQYF. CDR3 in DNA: TGCGCCAACCCCAACACAGGTACCTACGAGCAGTACTTC. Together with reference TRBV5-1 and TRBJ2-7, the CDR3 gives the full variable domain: KAGVTQTPRYLIKTRGQQVTLSCSPISGHRSVSWYQQTPGQGLQFLFEYFSETQRNKGNFPGRFSGRQFSNSRSEMNVSTLELGDSALYLCANPNTGTYEQYFGPGTRLTVT.

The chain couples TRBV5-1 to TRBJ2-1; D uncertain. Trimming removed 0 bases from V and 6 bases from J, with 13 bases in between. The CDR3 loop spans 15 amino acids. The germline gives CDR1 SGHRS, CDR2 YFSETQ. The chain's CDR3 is CASSLAGVRSNEQFF. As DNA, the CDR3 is TGCGCCAGCAGCTTGGCAGGCGTCCGTTCCAATGAGCAGTTCTTC.

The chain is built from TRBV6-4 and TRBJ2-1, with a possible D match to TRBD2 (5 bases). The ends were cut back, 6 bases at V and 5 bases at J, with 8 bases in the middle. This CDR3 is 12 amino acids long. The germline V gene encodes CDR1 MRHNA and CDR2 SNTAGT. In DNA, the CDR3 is TGTGCCAGCAGCGGGGTCAACAATGAGCAGTTCTTC. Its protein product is CASSGVNNEQFF.

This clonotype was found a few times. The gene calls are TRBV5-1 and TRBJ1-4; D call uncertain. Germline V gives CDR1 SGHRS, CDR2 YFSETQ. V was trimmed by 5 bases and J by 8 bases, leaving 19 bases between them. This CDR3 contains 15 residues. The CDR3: CASSYYMEKEEKLFF. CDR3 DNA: TGCGCCAGCAGTTATTACATGGAGAAAGAGGAAAAACTGTTTTTT.

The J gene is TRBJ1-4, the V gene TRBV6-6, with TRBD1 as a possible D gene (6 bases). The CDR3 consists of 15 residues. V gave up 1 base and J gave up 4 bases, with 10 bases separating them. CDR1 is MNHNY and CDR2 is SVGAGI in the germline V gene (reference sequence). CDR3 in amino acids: CASSYFQGINEKLFF. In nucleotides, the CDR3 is TGTGCCAGCAGTTACTTCCAGGGGATTAATGAAAAACTGTTTTTT.

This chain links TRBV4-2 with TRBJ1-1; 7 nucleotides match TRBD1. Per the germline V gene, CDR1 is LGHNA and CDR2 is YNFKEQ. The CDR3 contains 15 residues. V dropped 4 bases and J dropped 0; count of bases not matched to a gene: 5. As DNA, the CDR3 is TGTGCCAGCAGCCCGGAACAGGGGTTGAACACTGAAGCTTTCTTT. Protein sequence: CASSPEQGLNTEAFF.

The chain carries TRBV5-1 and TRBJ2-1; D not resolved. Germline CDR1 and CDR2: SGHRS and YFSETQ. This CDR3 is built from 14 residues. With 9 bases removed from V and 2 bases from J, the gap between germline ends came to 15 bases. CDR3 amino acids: CATAETLAYNEQFF. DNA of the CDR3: TGCGCCACCGCCGAAACGTTAGCCTACAATGAGCAGTTCTTC.

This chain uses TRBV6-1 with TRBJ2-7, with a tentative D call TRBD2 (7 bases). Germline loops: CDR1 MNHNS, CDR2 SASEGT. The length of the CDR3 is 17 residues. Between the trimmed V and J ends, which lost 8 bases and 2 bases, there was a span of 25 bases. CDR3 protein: CASSKGGYLGAAYEQYF. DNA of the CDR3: TGTGCCAGCTCGAAGGGGGGGTACTTAGGAGCAGCCTACGAGCAGTACTTC.

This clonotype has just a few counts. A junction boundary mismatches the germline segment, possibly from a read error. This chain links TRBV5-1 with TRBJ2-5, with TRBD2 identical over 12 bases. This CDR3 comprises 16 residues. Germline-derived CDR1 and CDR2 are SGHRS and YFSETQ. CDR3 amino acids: CASSLTSGGPGETQYF. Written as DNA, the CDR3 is TGTGCCAGCAGCCTGACTAGCGGGGGCCCCGGAGAGACCCAGTACTTC.

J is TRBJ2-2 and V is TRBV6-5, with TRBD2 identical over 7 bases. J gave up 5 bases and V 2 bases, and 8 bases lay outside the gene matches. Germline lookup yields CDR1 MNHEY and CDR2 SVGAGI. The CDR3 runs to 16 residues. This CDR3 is CASSYVAGEGTGELFF. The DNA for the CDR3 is TGTGCCAGCAGTTACGTTGCGGGGGAGGGGACCGGGGAGCTGTTTTTT.

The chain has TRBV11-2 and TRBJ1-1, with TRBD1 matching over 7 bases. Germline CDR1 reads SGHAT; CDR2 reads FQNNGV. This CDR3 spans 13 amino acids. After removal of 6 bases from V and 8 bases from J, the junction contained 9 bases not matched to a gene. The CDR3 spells CASSSDRAGEAFF. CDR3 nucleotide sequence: TGTGCCAGCAGTTCCGACAGGGCTGGGGAAGCTTTCTTT.

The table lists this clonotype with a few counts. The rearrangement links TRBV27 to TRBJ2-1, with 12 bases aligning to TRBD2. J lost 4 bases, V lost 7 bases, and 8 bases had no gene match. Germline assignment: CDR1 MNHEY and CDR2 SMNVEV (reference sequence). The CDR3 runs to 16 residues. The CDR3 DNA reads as TGTGCCAGCATCCCGGGACTAGCGGGTCCTTACAATGAGCAGTTCTTC. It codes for CASIPGLAGPYNEQFF.